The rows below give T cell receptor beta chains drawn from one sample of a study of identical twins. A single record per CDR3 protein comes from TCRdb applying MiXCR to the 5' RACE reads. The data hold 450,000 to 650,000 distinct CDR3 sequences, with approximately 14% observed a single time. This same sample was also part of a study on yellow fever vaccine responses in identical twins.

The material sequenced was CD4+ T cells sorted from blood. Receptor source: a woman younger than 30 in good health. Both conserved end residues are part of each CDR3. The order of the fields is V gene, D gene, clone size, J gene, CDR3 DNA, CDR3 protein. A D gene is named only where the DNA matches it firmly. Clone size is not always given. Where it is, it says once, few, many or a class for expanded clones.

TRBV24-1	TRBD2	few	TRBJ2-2	TGTGCCACCAGTGCCCCGGGGACTAGCGGGTCCACCGGGGAGCTGTTTTTT	CATSAPGTSGSTGELFF
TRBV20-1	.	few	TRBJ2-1	TGCAGTGCTAGAGATCCGGGACAAGGGGGGGGGAATGAGCAGTTCTTC	CSARDPGQGGGNEQFF
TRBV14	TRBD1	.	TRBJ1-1	TGTGCCAGCAGCCCCGGGACAGGGAGAACTGAAGCTTTCTTT	CASSPGTGRTEAFF
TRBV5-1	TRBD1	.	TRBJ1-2	TGCGCCAGCAGCTTCGGACAGGGCTCTAACTATGGCTACACCTTC	CASSFGQGSNYGYTF
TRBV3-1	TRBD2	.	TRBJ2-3	TGTGCCAGCAGCCAACTTTTAGCGGGAGCAGGGGATACGCAGTATTTT	CASSQLLAGAGDTQYF
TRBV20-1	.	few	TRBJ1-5	TGCAGTGCTAGAGTCCTGGAGGGAGTCAATCAGCCCCAGCATTTT	CSARVLEGVNQPQHF
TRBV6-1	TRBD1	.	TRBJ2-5	TGTGCCAGCAGGGAAGACAGGGGATTGACCCACCAAGAGACCCAGTACTTC	CASREDRGLTHQETQYF
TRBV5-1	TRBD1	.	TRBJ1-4	TGCGCCAGCAGCTTGGTGTCAGGGGGCGATGAAAAACTGTTTTTT	CASSLVSGGDEKLFF
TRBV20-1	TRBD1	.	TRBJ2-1	TGCAGTGCTAGAGATGAACTAGACAGGGGAAAAAGCTCCTACAATGAGCAGTTCTTC	CSARDELDRGKSSYNEQFF
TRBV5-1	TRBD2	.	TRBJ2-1	TGCGCCAGCAGCTTGGCGACGGGGGGACACAATGAGCAGTTCTTC	CASSLATGGHNEQFF
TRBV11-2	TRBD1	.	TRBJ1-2	TGTGCCAGCAGCCCGCGGCAGGGGGCTGGTGGCTACACCTTC	CASSPRQGAGGYTF
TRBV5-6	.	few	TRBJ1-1	TGTGCCAGCAGCCGCGTCCGAGTGACTGAAGCTTTCTTT	CASSRVRVTEAFF
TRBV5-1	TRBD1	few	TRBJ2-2	TGCGCCAGCAGCTTCGACAGGGGGCGGACCGGGGAGCTGTTTTTT	CASSFDRGRTGELFF
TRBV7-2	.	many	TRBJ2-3	TGTGCCAGCAGCTTATCTGGCGGGAGCACAGATACGCAGTATTTT	CASSLSGGSTDTQYF
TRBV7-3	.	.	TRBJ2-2	TGTGCCAGCAGCTCCAACCTCGGCACCGGGGAGCTGTTTTTT	CASSSNLGTGELFF
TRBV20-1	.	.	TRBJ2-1	TGCAGCCTCATGGGGTACGGGGTCTACAATGAGCAGTTCTTC	CSLMGYGVYNEQFF
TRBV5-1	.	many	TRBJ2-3	TGCGCCAGCAGCTTGGTGGAGGCAGATACGCAGTATTTT	CASSLVEADTQYF
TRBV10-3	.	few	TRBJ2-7	TGTGCCATCAGTGCTCCGTCAGGGTCCTACGAGCAGTACTTC	CAISAPSGSYEQYF
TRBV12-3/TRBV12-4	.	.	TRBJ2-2	TGTGCCAGCAGTTTAGTAGGGATGGAGACCGGGGAGCTGTTTTTT	CASSLVGMETGELFF
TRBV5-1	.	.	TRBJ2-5	TGCGCCAGCAGCCTAAACGTGGAACAGACCCAGTACTTC	CASSLNVEQTQYF
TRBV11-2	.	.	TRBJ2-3	TGTGCCAGCAGCCTCGAGGACACAGATACGCAGTATTTT	CASSLEDTDTQYF
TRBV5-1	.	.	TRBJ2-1	TGCGCCAGCAGCTCCTCCGTTGCGGGTGGTCTACGGGATGAGCAGTTCTTC	CASSSSVAGGLRDEQFF
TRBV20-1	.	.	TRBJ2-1	TGCAGTGCTAGATGGGGGAGCAATGAGCAGTTCTTC	CSARWGSNEQFF
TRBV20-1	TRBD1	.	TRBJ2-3	TGCAGTGCTACGAACAGGGGCGGGCCTACAGATACGCAGTATTTT	CSATNRGGPTDTQYF
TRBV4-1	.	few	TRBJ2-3	TGCGCCAGCAGCCAGGCTAGAGGATGGATGTTGGATACGCAGTATTTT	CASSQARGWMLDTQYF
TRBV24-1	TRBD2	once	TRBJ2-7	TGTGCCACCAGTGATCCCGCTAGCGGGAGTCTTTACGAGCAGTACTTC	CATSDPASGSLYEQYF
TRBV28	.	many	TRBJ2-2	TGTGCCAGCAGTGAGACAGGGAACACCGGGGAGCTGTTTTTT	CASSETGNTGELFF
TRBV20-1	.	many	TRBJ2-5	TGCAGTGCTAGGGGCCAAGAGACCCAGTACTTC	CSARGQETQYF
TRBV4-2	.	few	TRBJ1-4	TGTGCCAGCAGCCAAGAAATTAGGGGGGGCGATGAAAAACTGTTTTTT	CASSQEIRGGDEKLFF
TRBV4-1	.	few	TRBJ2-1	TGCGCCAGCAGCCAAGTCAGGGGAGAAAACTCCTACAATGAGCAGTTCTTC	CASSQVRGENSYNEQFF
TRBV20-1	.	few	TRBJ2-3	TGCAGTGCCTATTCAACCGAAGGAGATACGCAGTATTTT	CSAYSTEGDTQYF
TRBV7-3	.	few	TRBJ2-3	TGTGCCAGCAGCCCCTACAATATTGGGAGATCCCCCACAGATACGCAGTATTTT	CASSPYNIGRSPTDTQYF
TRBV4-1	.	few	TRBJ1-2	TGCGCCAGCAGACAAGATCTTACTGGGGGCTACACCTTC	CASRQDLTGGYTF
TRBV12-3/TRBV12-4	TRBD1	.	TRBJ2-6	TGTGCCAGCAAATATGGGACAGGGGGCGCTGGGGCCAACGTCCTGACTTTC	CASKYGTGGAGANVLTF
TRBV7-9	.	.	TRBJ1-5	TGTGCCAGCAGCCCCGAAGGTTTGGGCAATCAGCCCCAGCATTTT	CASSPEGLGNQPQHF
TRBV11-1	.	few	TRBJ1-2	TGTGCCAGCAGCTTTGTGGGCGATGGCTACACCTTC	CASSFVGDGYTF
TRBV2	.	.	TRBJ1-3	TGTGCCAGCAGTGAAGGACTCGTGAGGAACACCATATATTTT	CASSEGLVRNTIYF
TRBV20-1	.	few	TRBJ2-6	TGCAGTGCAAAGCCGGGAGCTGGGGCCAACGTCCTGACTTTC	CSAKPGAGANVLTF
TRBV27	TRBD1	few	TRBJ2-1	TGTGCCAGCAGCCGACAGGGGGCGGGATACGGTGAGCAGTTCTTC	CASSRQGAGYGEQFF